The clone carrying this T cell receptor (beta chain) occurred a few times. As yet, its antigen is unknown. Two oligonucleotides, mixed equimolar, formed the beta constant-region primer covering TRBC1 and TRBC2. The ligated cDNA underwent four PCR rounds using SP2 and nested alpha and beta constant-region primers. Via MiXCR, TCRdb re-called the UMI-ligation and nested PCR reads, giving one row per CDR3 protein. The data show just over 80,000 distinct CDR3 sequences, about 10% seen once. The data stem from a study of naive and memory T cell subsets. Study results and caveats: Diversity fell and Gini index rose from naive through CM, EM, EMRA. TCR counts from RNA may reflect activation-linked expression changes.

The V gene end was trimmed by 1 base and the J gene end by 8 bases; junction bases not matched to a gene: 11. The CDR3 spans 16 residues. The receptor comes from a human donor in good health. The chain employs TRBV12-3 or TRBV12-4 and TRBJ2-1, with 7 nucleotides matching TRBD2. The sequencing input was naive CD8+ T cells from blood. The CDR3 nucleotides read TGTGCCAGCAGTTTAGGGGAGATGACTAGCATCTATGAGCAGTTCTTC. It codes for CASSLGEMTSIYEQFF.